This T cell receptor beta chain was identified in a study of metastatic and nonmetastatic thyroid tumors. No patient had received any treatment before thyroid surgery. From germline, CDR1 is LNHDA and CDR2 SQIVND (reference sequence). The CDR3 sequence is 14 residues long. V gave up 3 bases and J gave up 3 bases; unmatched junction bases: 5. TCRdb reanalyzed the PCR reads with MiXCR. The table includes roughly 18,000 clones, about 34% detected once. This clone was detected a few times. The specimen was tumor tissue. The chain links TRBV19 to TRBJ2-7, with 7 bases that match TRBD1. The clonotype was recovered from a female donor with papillary thyroid cancer or a benign thyroid nodule (not recorded which). Some clones in this sample may be carry-over from other donors' samples. As DNA, the CDR3 is TGTGCCAGTAGTATCCGACAGGGAGTCTACGAGCAGTACTTC. Translation: CASSIRQGVYEQYF.